This entry describes one TCR beta chain. This record belongs to a study of CD8 T cells in Susac syndrome. V lost 3 bases, J lost 3 bases, and 6 bases stayed unmatched. Germline CDR1 MDHEN, CDR2 SYDVKM. The CDR3 is 16 amino acids. Sequencing of TCR beta was performed on blood CD8+ T cells and on blood CD4+ T cells. The multiple sclerosis control group was made up of treatment-naive patients with stable or active relapsing-remitting disease. TEMRA cells were enriched by FACS, and CD4+ and CD8+ T cells were negatively isolated. Random hexamers were used to reverse transcribe the RNA input (about 0.5 to 1 ug). The amplification used immunoSEQ multiplex PCR on TCR beta CDR3; it spanned 54 Vbeta and 13 Jbeta. TCRdb itself ran the immunoSEQ multiplex PCR reads through MiXCR, one entry per CDR3 protein. The data contain about 300,000 distinct CDR3 sequences, approximately 84% of them singletons.

This sequence joins TRBV28 and TRBJ2-1; 9 nucleotides agree with TRBD2. Sequencing was performed on CD8+ T cells from PBMCs. This receptor was taken from a human donor with multiple sclerosis. The CDR3 region is CASSFLAGGNYNEQFF. The CDR3 DNA follows: TGTGCCAGCAGTTTCTTGGCGGGAGGGAACTACAATGAGCAGTTCTTC.